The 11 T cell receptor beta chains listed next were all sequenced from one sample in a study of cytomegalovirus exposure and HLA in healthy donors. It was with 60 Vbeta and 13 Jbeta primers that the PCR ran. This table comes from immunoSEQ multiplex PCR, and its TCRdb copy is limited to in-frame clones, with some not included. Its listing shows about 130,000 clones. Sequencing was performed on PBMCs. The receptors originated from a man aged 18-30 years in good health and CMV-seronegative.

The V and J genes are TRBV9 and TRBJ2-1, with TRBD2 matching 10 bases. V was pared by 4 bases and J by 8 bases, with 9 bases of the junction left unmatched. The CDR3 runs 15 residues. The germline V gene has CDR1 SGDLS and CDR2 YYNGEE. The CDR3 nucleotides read TGTGCCAGCAGCCTCGCCCTAGCGGGGGAGGATGAGCAGTTCTTC. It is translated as CASSLALAGEDEQFF.

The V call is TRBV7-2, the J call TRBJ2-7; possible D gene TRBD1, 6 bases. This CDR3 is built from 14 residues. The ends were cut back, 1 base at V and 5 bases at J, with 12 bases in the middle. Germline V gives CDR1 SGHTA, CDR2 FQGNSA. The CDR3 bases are TGTGCCAGCAGCTTAGGAGGGGGAGAGAACGAGCAGTACTTC. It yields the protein CASSLGGGENEQYF.

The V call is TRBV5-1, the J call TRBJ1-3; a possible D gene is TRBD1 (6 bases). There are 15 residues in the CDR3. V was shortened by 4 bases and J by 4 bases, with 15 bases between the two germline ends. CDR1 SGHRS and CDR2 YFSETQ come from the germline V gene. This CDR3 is CASSLARGAGNTIYF. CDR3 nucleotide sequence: TGCGCCAGCAGCCTAGCCAGGGGAGCCGGAAACACCATATATTTT.

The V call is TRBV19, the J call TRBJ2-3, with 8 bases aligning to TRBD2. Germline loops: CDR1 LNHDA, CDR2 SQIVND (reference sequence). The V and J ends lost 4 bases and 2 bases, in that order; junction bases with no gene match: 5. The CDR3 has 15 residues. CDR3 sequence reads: CASSTSSGFTDTQYF. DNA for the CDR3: TGTGCCAGTAGTACTTCTAGCGGGTTCACAGATACGCAGTATTTT.

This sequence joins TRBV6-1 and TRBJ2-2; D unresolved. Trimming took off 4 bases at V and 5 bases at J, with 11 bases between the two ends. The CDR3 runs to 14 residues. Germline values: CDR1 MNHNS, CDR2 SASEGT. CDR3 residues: CASSAIQITGELFF. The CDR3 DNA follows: TGTGCCAGCAGTGCGATACAGATAACCGGGGAGCTGTTTTTT.

CDR3 loop: CASSYGRGAGNTIYF. For the CDR3, the DNA is TGTGCCAGCAGTTATGGCAGGGGCGCAGGAAACACCATATATTTT. V and J are TRBV28 and TRBJ1-3, with a possible D match to TRBD1 (6 bases). The CDR3 consists of 15 residues. The germline gives CDR1 MDHEN, CDR2 SYDVKM. V was pared by 4 bases and J by 4 bases, with 14 bases between.

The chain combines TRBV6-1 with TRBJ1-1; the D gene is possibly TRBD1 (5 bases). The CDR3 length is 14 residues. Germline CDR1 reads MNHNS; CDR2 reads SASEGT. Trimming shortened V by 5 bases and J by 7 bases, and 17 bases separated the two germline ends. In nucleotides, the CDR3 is TGTGCCAGCAGTAGGAGTAGAAGACAGAATGAAGCTTTCTTT. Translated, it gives CASSRSRRQNEAFF.

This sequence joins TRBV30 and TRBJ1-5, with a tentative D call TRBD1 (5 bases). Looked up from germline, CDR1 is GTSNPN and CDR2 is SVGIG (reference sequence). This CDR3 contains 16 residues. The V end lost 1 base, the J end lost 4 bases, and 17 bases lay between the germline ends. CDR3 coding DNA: TGTGCCTGGAGTGCCCGGGGGGGGGTCTATAATCAGCCCCAGCATTTT. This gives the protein CAWSARGGVYNQPQHF. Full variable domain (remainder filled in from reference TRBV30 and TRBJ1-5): SQTIHQWPATLVQPVGSPLSLECTVEGTSNPNLYWYRQAAGRGLQLLFYSVGIGQISSEVPQNLSASRPQDRQFILSSKKLLLSDSGFYLCAWSARGGVYNQPQHFGDGTRLSIL.

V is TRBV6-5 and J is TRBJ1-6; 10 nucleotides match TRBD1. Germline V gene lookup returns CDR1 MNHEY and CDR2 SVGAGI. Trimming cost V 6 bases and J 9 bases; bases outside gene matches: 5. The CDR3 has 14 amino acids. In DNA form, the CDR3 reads TGTGCCAGCAGACGGGACAGGGGAGGTTCACCCCTCCACTTT. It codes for CASRRDRGGSPLHF.

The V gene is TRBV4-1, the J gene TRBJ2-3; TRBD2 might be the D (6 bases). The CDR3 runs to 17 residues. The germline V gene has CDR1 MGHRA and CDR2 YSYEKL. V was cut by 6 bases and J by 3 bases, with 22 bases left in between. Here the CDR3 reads CASRLTGGLEGTDTQYF. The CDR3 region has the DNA TGCGCCAGCAGACTTACTGGAGGGCTAGAGGGGACAGATACGCAGTATTTT.

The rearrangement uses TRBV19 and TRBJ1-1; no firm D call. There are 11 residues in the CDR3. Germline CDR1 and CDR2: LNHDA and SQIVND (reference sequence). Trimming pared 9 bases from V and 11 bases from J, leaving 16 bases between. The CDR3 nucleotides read TGTGCCAGCGGGATGTGGCGCTGGGCTTTCTTT. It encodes CASGMWRWAFF.